One and the same sample provided the 10 T cell receptor beta chains below, sequenced in a study of T-cell reconstitution after alpha-beta-depleted transplantation in children. Using unique molecular identifiers, the investigators prepared the TCRbeta library. TCRdb used MiXCR to reprocess the PCR reads, holding one entry per CDR3 protein. The sample has hundreds of thousands of distinct CDR3 sequences, around 10% seen once. Here the sequenced sample was peripheral blood, taken 180 days after TCRalphabeta/CD19-depleted stem cell transplant. These receptors were taken from a male patient aged 2-15 years who had a stem cell transplant for chronic granulomatous disease, so the T cells may come from the graft donor.

As for this clonotype: This sequence may be a read error, since a much larger clone differs from it by one base. The V gene is TRBV21-1, the J gene TRBJ2-3. TRBV21-1 is given as a pseudogene. The length of the CDR3 is 16 residues. CDR3 DNA sequence: TGTGCCAGCAGCAAAGGCTTGAGTCAGCACACAGATACGCAGTATTTT. Residues: CASSKGLSQHTDTQYF.

This clonotype was recorded a few times. This chain connects TRBV20-1 to TRBJ2-7; a weak D match, TRBD2 (5 bases). The CDR3 is 11 amino acids. Per germline, CDR1 DFQATT and CDR2 SNEGSKA (reference sequence). Trimming pared 6 bases from V and 6 bases from J, leaving 12 bases between. In nucleotides, the CDR3 is TGCAGTGCCCTACTAGATCCCGAGCAGTACTTC. This translates into CSALLDPEQYF.

This clonotype was found many times. The chain carries TRBV20-1 and TRBJ2-7, with 7 bases matching TRBD2. V lost 6 bases to trimming and J lost 4 bases; unmatched junction nucleotides: 6. The germline gives CDR1 DFQATT, CDR2 SNEGSKA (reference sequence). The length of the CDR3 is 12 residues. CDR3 loop: CSAKTSWYEQYF. CDR3 coding DNA: TGCAGTGCCAAGACTAGCTGGTACGAGCAGTACTTC.

This clonotype was observed at least ten times. The chain uses TRBV6-5 and TRBJ1-1; 12 nucleotides align to TRBD1. V lost 4 bases to trimming and J lost 5 bases; unmatched junction nucleotides: 5. The CDR3 has 15 residues. Per germline, CDR1 MNHEY and CDR2 SVGAGI. The CDR3 DNA follows: TGTGCCAGCAGTTTGGGGGACAGGGGGCGAACTGAAGCTTTCTTT. Protein product: CASSLGDRGRTEAFF.

This clonotype has a count of ten or more. The chain combines TRBV12-3 or TRBV12-4 with TRBJ1-2, with D possibly TRBD1 on 5 matching bases. The CDR3 consists of 13 residues. Trimming cost V 7 bases and J 8 bases, with 17 bases left between them. The DNA for the CDR3 is TGTGCCAGCAACCAAGTCCCGGGGGGAGGCTACACCTTC. Encoded protein: CASNQVPGGGYTF.

This clonotype was recorded many times. V gene TRBV5-1 combines with J gene TRBJ2-7, with 12 nucleotides matching TRBD2. There are 16 residues in the CDR3. With V trimmed by 7 bases and J by 0 bases, 8 bases remained unmatched. CDR1 and CDR2 (germline): SGHRS, YFSETQ. Written as DNA, the CDR3 is TGCGCCAGCGGACTAGCGGGAAGTCCCAGCTCCTACGAGCAGTACTTC. Its protein product is CASGLAGSPSSYEQYF. The variable domain in full, completed from reference TRBV5-1 and TRBJ2-7, reads KAGVTQTPRYLIKTRGQQVTLSCSPISGHRSVSWYQQTPGQGLQFLFEYFSETQRNKGNFPGRFSGRQFSNSRSEMNVSTLELGDSALYLCASGLAGSPSSYEQYFGPGTRLTVT.

This clonotype came up many times. The chain links TRBV4-1 to TRBJ1-5; 8 positions match TRBD1. J lost 7 bases, V lost 3 bases, and 5 bases had no gene match. Germline-derived CDR1 and CDR2 are MGHRA and YSYEKL. The CDR3 runs 14 residues. CDR3 loop: CASSQDRVGQPQHF. The CDR3 region has the DNA TGCGCCAGCAGCCAGGACAGGGTCGGACAGCCCCAGCATTTT.

This clonotype was counted many times. V is TRBV12-3 or TRBV12-4 and J is TRBJ2-1; D gene uncertain. Trimming left V 5 bases short and J 6 bases short, with 14 bases between. The CDR3 extends over 14 amino acids. The CDR3 sequence is CASSLLAYVNEQFF. The DNA for the CDR3 is TGTGCCAGCAGTCTTCTCGCCTATGTCAATGAGCAGTTCTTC.

This clonotype was seen at least ten times. Written as DNA, the CDR3 is TGTGCCAGCTCTCACGGGGGGACTGAAGCTTTCTTT. Encoded protein: CASSHGGTEAFF. V and J are TRBV12-3 or TRBV12-4 and TRBJ1-1; D is possibly TRBD1 (5 bases). Trimming left V 8 bases short and J 5 bases short, with 12 bases between. The CDR3 loop spans 12 amino acids.

The table lists this clonotype with many counts. The V and J genes are TRBV27 and TRBJ2-6, with D hard to call. With 2 bases removed from V and 2 bases from J, the gap between germline ends came to 10 bases. The CDR3 sequence is 16 residues long. Germline V gene sequence: CDR1 MNHEY, CDR2 SMNVEV (reference sequence). The CDR3 coding sequence is TGTGCCAGCAGTTTAAATAGGCAGGCTGGGGCCAACGTCCTGACTTTC. Its protein is CASSLNRQAGANVLTF.